This T cell receptor (beta chain) is drawn from a study of shared clonotypes between healthy human individuals. Findings and caveats of the study: The study sampled only blood, and tissue repertoires likely differ.

It was CD45RO-negative cells, positively selected for CCR7, that made up naive CD8 cells, with terminally differentiated effector memory CD45RA+ cells excluded. Clones were read by immunoSEQ multiplex PCR, and TCRdb kept only the in-frame ones, dropping some. The data hold millions of clones, with 90% to 95% observed a single time. CDR3 length equals 16 residues. The germline gives CDR1 MNHEY, CDR2 SMNVEV (reference sequence). Trimming removed 3 bases from V and 0 bases from J, with 14 bases in between. With respect to this clone: The antigen remains undetermined.

Input material: naive CD8+ T cells from PBMCs. V usage is TRBV27 and J usage is TRBJ1-1, with D unresolved. This TCR derives from a man between 18 and 29 years old in good health. Some clones in this sample may be carry-over from other donors' samples. As DNA, the CDR3 is TGTGCCAGCAGTTTCGATCCCGACGGGCTGAACACTGAAGCTTTCTTT. This encodes CASSFDPDGLNTEAFF.